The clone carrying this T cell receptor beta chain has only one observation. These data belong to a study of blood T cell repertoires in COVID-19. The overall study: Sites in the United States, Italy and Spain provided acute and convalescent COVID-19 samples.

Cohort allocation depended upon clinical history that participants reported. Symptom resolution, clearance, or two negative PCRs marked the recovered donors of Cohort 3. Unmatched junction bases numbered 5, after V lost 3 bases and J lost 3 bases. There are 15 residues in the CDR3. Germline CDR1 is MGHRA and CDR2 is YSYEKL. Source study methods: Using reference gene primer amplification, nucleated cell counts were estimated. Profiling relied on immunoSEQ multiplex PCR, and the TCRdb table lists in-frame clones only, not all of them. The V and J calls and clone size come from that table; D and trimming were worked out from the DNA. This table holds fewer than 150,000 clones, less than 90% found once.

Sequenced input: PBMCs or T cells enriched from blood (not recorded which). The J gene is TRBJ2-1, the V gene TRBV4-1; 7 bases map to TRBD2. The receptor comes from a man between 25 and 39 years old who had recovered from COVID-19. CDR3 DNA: TGCGCCAGCAGCCAGCCGCGGGAGATCTACAATGAGCAGTTCTTC. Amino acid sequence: CASSQPREIYNEQFF.